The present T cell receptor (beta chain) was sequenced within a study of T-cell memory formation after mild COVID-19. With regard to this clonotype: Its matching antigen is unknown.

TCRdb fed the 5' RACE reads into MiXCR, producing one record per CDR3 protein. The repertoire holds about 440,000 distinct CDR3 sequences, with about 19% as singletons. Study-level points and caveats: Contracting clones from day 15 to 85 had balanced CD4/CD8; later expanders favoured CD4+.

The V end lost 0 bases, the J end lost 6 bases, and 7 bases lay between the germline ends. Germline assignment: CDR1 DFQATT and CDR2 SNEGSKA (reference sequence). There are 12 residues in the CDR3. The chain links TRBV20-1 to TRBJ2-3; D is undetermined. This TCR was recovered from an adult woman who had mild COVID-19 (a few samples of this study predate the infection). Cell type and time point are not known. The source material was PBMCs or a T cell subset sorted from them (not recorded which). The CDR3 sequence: CSARDIGDTQYF. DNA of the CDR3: TGCAGTGCTAGAGACATCGGGGATACGCAGTATTTT.